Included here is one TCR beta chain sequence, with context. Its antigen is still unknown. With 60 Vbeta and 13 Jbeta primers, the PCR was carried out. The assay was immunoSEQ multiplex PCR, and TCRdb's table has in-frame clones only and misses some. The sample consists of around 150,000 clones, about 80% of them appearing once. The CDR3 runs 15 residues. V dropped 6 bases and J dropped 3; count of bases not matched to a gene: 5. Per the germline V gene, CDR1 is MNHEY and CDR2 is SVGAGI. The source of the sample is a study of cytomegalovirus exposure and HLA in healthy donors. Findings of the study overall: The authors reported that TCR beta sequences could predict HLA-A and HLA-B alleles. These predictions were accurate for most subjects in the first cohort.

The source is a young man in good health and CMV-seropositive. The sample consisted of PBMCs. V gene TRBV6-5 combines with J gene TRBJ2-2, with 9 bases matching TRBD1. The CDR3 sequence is CASSWTGEDTGELFF. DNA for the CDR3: TGTGCCAGCAGCTGGACAGGGGAGGACACCGGGGAGCTGTTTTTT.